Shown below are 27 T cell receptor beta chains from a single sample sequenced in a study of blood T cells in healthy people across ages. Primed by a sample-barcoded 5' primer and a J-beta primer mix, a second PCR proceeded for about 6 to 12 cycles. TCRdb independently ran MiXCR on the 5' RACE reads; one entry per CDR3 protein. The sample consists of 1.5 million to 2 million distinct CDR3 sequences, roughly 27% of them appearing once. Sequences were obtained from blood. The receptors here all came from a woman aged 25 to 39 in good health.

In this sample, this clonotype turned up once. One junction end does not reproduce the germline sequence, and a read error may be involved. This sequence joins TRBV29-1 and TRBJ1-2; D gene uncertain. This CDR3 has 12 amino acids. Germline assignment: CDR1 SQVTM and CDR2 ANQGSEA. The CDR3 reads CSGEFGDYGYTF. CDR3 DNA: TGCAGCGGTGAATTTGGGGACTATGGCTACACCTTC.

V gene TRBV10-3 combines with J gene TRBJ2-3; perhaps TRBD2 as D (5 bases). V shed 1 base and J shed 11 bases, with 13 bases lying between them. Germline CDR1 reads ENHRY; CDR2 reads SYGVKD. The CDR3 contains 13 residues. The CDR3 reads CAISEFPGREQYF. DNA for the CDR3: TGTGCCATCAGTGAGTTCCCCGGCCGGGAGCAGTATTTT.

The chain joins TRBV7-2 to TRBJ2-2; perhaps TRBD2 as D (7 bases). V lost 2 bases and J 4 bases, leaving 14 bases between the germline ends. Germline V CDR1 and CDR2: SGHTA, FQGNSA. The CDR3 contains 16 residues. Written as DNA, the CDR3 is TGTGCCAGCAGCTTAATGGCGGGGGCCACCACCGGGGAGCTGTTTTTT. Protein product: CASSLMAGATTGELFF.

The CDR3 nucleotides read TGTGCCAGCAGCCAAGATAATCTACGCGGCTCTCCAGAGACCCAGTACTTC. Translated, it gives CASSQDNLRGSPETQYF. V is TRBV3-1 and J is TRBJ2-5; no definite D call. Germline assignment: CDR1 LGHDT and CDR2 YNNKEL (reference sequence). V was clipped by 0 bases and J by 4 bases, with 18 bases between them. The CDR3 has 17 residues.

A few counts support this clonotype. This sequence may be a read error, since a much larger clone differs from it by one base. The V call is TRBV12-3 or TRBV12-4, the J call TRBJ2-5; the match to TRBD1 covers 8 bases. J lost 11 bases, V lost 6 bases, and 11 bases had no gene match. CDR3 length: 13 amino acids. The CDR3 sequence: CASRPDRGEEQYF. The CDR3 DNA follows: TGTGCCAGCAGGCCCGACAGGGGCGAGGAGCAGTACTTC.

This rearrangement joins TRBV5-1 to TRBJ2-5, with D perhaps matching TRBD2 (6 bases). The CDR3 totals 15 residues. Trimming cost V 6 bases and J 4 bases, with 19 bases left between them. The germline V gene has CDR1 SGHRS and CDR2 YFSETQ. The chain's CDR3 is CASIRDGGAGETQYF. The CDR3 coding sequence is TGCGCCAGCATCAGGGACGGTGGAGCGGGAGAGACCCAGTACTTC.

A few counts support this clonotype. Mismatch with germline at one junction end may stem from a read error. The rearrangement links TRBV4-1 to TRBJ2-7; D unclear. The CDR3 contains 14 residues. Germline CDR1 is MGHRA and CDR2 is YSYEKL. CDR3 amino acids: CASSKDSSPYEQYF. The CDR3, as DNA: TGCGCCAGCAGCAAAGACTCCTCACCCTACGAGCAGTACTTC.

The chain is built from TRBV5-1 and TRBJ2-7; 9 bases fit TRBD1. With V trimmed by 2 bases and J by 4 bases, 7 bases remained unmatched. From germline, CDR1 is SGHRS and CDR2 YFSETQ. The CDR3 extends over 15 amino acids. CDR3 coding DNA: TGCGCCAGCAGCTTAATGCCGGGACAGGGATACGAGCAGTACTTC. This codes for CASSLMPGQGYEQYF. Drawing the rest from reference TRBV5-1 and TRBJ2-7, the complete variable domain is KAGVTQTPRYLIKTRGQQVTLSCSPISGHRSVSWYQQTPGQGLQFLFEYFSETQRNKGNFPGRFSGRQFSNSRSEMNVSTLELGDSALYLCASSLMPGQGYEQYFGPGTRLTVT.

The chain couples TRBV12-3 or TRBV12-4 to TRBJ2-5; D perhaps matches TRBD1 (5 bases). V was trimmed by 0 bases and J by 7 bases, leaving 12 bases between them. This CDR3 has 14 amino acids. The CDR3 spells CASSLATDVVTQYF. As DNA, the CDR3 is TGTGCCAGCAGTTTAGCGACAGACGTCGTGACCCAGTACTTC.

For this clonotype: This may arise from a read error, as a much more abundant clone is one base away. The CDR3 sequence is CASSVRWGSSYEQYF. The CDR3 coding sequence is TGCGCCAGCAGTGTGCGGTGGGGGTCCTCCTACGAGCAGTACTTC. V usage is TRBV10-1 and J usage is TRBJ2-7, with D tentatively TRBD1 or TRBD2 (5 bases each). Between the trimmed V and J ends, which lost 4 bases and 0 bases, there was a span of 13 bases. Germline lookup yields CDR1 WNHNN and CDR2 SYGVQD (reference sequence). The CDR3 sequence is 15 residues long.

This clonotype was counted between two and nine times. The gene calls are TRBV9 and TRBJ1-5; D may be TRBD1 (6 bases). Per germline, CDR1 SGDLS and CDR2 YYNGEE. The CDR3 spans 15 residues. Trimming took 3 bases from V and 7 from J, leaving 17 bases between them. The CDR3 region is CASSEDPGVWQPQHF. Written as DNA, the CDR3 is TGTGCCAGCAGCGAAGATCCAGGGGTTTGGCAGCCCCAGCATTTT.

The chain couples TRBV9 to TRBJ2-3; 7 bases line up with TRBD2. The germline gives CDR1 SGDLS, CDR2 YYNGEE. After removal of 0 bases from V and 1 base from J, the junction contained 2 bases not matched to a gene. The CDR3 spans 15 residues. The CDR3 sequence is CASSVASGRTDTQYF. DNA of the CDR3: TGTGCCAGCAGCGTAGCTAGCGGCCGCACAGATACGCAGTATTTT.

With regard to this clonotype: One end of the junction varies from germline; a read error may be responsible. V and J are TRBV7-3 and TRBJ2-1; D is possibly TRBD2 (6 bases). The CDR3 loop spans 16 amino acids. Germline V gene sequence: CDR1 SGHTA, CDR2 FQGTGA. The CDR3 loop reads CTSSLLSGGYGNEQFF. CDR3 coding DNA: TGTACCAGCAGCTTATTATCCGGGGGATATGGGAATGAGCAGTTCTTC.

This clonotype has only a few counts. V is TRBV29-1 and J is TRBJ2-1; 7 nucleotides agree with TRBD1. The germline V gene encodes CDR1 SQVTM and CDR2 ANQGSEA. The V segment lost 7 bases and the J segment 8 bases; nucleotides outside the gene matches: 8. CDR3 length equals 12 residues. The CDR3 DNA is TGCAGCGATTACAGGGGACCCTATGAGCAGTTCTTC. Translated, it gives CSDYRGPYEQFF.

There are a few counts of this clonotype. The chain uses TRBV5-1 and TRBJ2-1, with 12 nucleotides matching TRBD2. This CDR3 spans 15 amino acids. Germline-derived CDR1 and CDR2 are SGHRS and YFSETQ. V was clipped by 2 bases and J by 6 bases; unmatched bases: 3. In DNA, the CDR3 is TGCGCCAGCAGCTTAGGGACTAGCGGGTTCAATGAGCAGTTCTTC. Protein sequence: CASSLGTSGFNEQFF. The complete variable domain, with remaining parts taken from reference TRBV5-1 and TRBJ2-1, reads KAGVTQTPRYLIKTRGQQVTLSCSPISGHRSVSWYQQTPGQGLQFLFEYFSETQRNKGNFPGRFSGRQFSNSRSEMNVSTLELGDSALYLCASSLGTSGFNEQFFGPGTRLTVL.

This clonotype showed up just a few times. The chain couples TRBV19 to TRBJ2-1, with D perhaps assigned TRBD1 or TRBD2 (5 bases each). Germline CDR1 reads LNHDA; CDR2 reads SQIVND (reference sequence). Trimming stripped 4 bases from V and 13 bases from J, with 17 bases between. There are 13 residues in the CDR3. CDR3 amino acids: CASSTGPLETQFF. CDR3 nucleotides: TGTGCCAGTAGTACGGGACCCTTAGAGACCCAGTTCTTC.

This clonotype showed up many times. This chain connects TRBV5-1 to TRBJ2-7; no definite D call. The CDR3 has 15 amino acids. V was shortened by 5 bases and J by 2 bases, with 17 bases between the two germline ends. Germline CDR1 reads SGHRS; CDR2 reads YFSETQ. The CDR3 coding sequence is TGCGCCAGCAGAGTGGGTCCGACGAACACCTACGAGCAGTACTTC. Translation gives CASRVGPTNTYEQYF.

This chain joins TRBV6-1 and TRBJ1-5; D gene ambiguous. Looked up from germline, CDR1 is MNHNS and CDR2 is SASEGT. There are 13 residues in the CDR3. Trimming stripped 5 bases from V and 6 bases from J, with 11 bases between. This CDR3 is CASSTALTQPQHF. The CDR3 nucleotides read TGTGCCAGCAGTACAGCCTTAACTCAGCCCCAGCATTTT.

This clonotype turned up a few times. The rearrangement uses TRBV28 and TRBJ2-7; a weak D match, TRBD2 (6 bases). This CDR3 is 14 amino acids long. V was clipped by 4 bases and J by 3 bases, with 13 bases between them. CDR1 and CDR2 (germline): MDHEN, SYDVKM. The DNA of the CDR3 is TGTGCCAGCAGTTCGGAGGGGCCCCGCTACGAGCAGTACTTC. It yields the protein CASSSEGPRYEQYF.

The chain couples TRBV20-1 to TRBJ2-5; 7 bases agree with TRBD1. The germline V gene encodes CDR1 DFQATT and CDR2 SNEGSKA (reference sequence). The CDR3 is made up of 14 amino acids. The trim removed 2 bases at V and 2 bases at J, leaving 5 bases unmatched. CDR3 in amino acids: CSARNPDRQETQYF. The CDR3 DNA is TGCAGTGCTAGAAACCCGGACAGGCAAGAGACCCAGTACTTC.

With regard to this clonotype: A read error may be the cause here, since a much bigger clone is one base away. The chain couples TRBV28 to TRBJ2-7; either TRBD1 or TRBD2 may fit D (7 bases each). The CDR3 totals 13 residues. The germline V gene encodes CDR1 MDHEN and CDR2 SYDVKM. V shed 10 bases and J shed 3 bases, with 16 bases lying between them. Written as DNA, the CDR3 is TGTGCCACCAGGGGGGGACAGAGCTACGAGCAGTACTTC. Translating gives CATRGGQSYEQYF.

The chain carries TRBV5-1 and TRBJ1-1; 7 bases are shared with TRBD1. The CDR3 loop spans 18 amino acids. The trim removed 3 bases at V and 3 bases at J, leaving 17 bases unmatched. The germline CDR1 and CDR2 sequences are SGHRS and YFSETQ. The CDR3 sequence: CASSSQRTGVSTHTEAFF. The CDR3 bases are TGCGCCAGCAGCTCCCAACGGACAGGCGTTTCCACCCACACTGAAGCTTTCTTT.

This clonotype appeared once. The chain is built from TRBV20-1 and TRBJ2-3; TRBD2 matches at 7 bases. Germline values: CDR1 DFQATT, CDR2 SNEGSKA (reference sequence). The CDR3 extends over 14 amino acids. V was clipped by 6 bases and J by 2 bases; unmatched bases: 8. CDR3 nucleotide sequence: TGCAGTGCCCGGGCGGGAGTTTCCACAGATACGCAGTATTTT. This sequence encodes CSARAGVSTDTQYF.

This clonotype was observed a handful of times. The chain employs TRBV15 and TRBJ1-1, with D possibly TRBD1 on 6 matching bases. Looked up from germline, CDR1 is LNHNV and CDR2 is YYDKDF (reference sequence). The CDR3 sequence is 16 residues long. V lost 4 bases and J lost 0, with 15 bases in between. CDR3 nucleotides: TGTGCCACCAGCACCCCGGAGGGGACAATGAACACTGAAGCTTTCTTT. The encoded protein is CATSTPEGTMNTEAFF.

This clonotype was seen repeatedly, ten times or more. The rearrangement uses TRBV6-6 and TRBJ2-5; 9 nucleotides match TRBD2. The CDR3 has 16 residues. Germline assignment: CDR1 MNHNY and CDR2 SVGAGI (reference sequence). V lost 0 bases, J lost 5 bases, and 7 bases stayed unmatched. CDR3 sequence (DNA): TGTGCCAGCAGTTACTCGACCAGCGGGGGGCGGGAGACCCAGTACTTC. Protein product: CASSYSTSGGRETQYF.

This clonotype was detected only a few times. The V call is TRBV24-1, the J call TRBJ2-7; D is unresolved. The germline V gene has CDR1 KGHDR and CDR2 SFDVKD. Trimming cost V 9 bases and J 3 bases, with 8 bases left between them. The CDR3 extends over 11 amino acids. CDR3 nucleotide sequence: TGTGCCACCGGTACGGGCTACGAGCAGTACTTC. Residues: CATGTGYEQYF.

Ten or more counts support this clonotype. The CDR3 sequence: CASSLRQVTLQETQYF. The CDR3 region has the DNA TGTGCCAGCAGCTTAAGACAGGTGACATTACAAGAGACCCAGTACTTC. This chain joins TRBV7-8 and TRBJ2-5; D perhaps matches TRBD1 (6 bases). CDR1 and CDR2 (germline): SGHVS, FQNEAQ. V lost 2 bases and J 2 bases, leaving 15 bases between the germline ends. The CDR3 spans 16 residues.